This record concerns one T cell receptor (beta chain) sequence. Its antigen is not identified. An end of the junction does not agree with germline; a read error may underlie this. The V gene's germline CDR1 is KGHDR and CDR2 SFDVKD. The CDR3 sequence is 16 residues long. The entry originates in a study of CD8+CD57+ T cells in acquired aplastic anemia. Flow cytometry had shown expanded CD8+CD57+ cells in the patients chosen for sequencing. Study-level findings and limits: Overlapping CD8+ CDR3 repertoires of patients and controls contained approximately 29 shared sequences.

TCR beta VDJ and CDR3 profiling used genomic DNA as template. Using its own MiXCR run on the reads, TCRdb lists one record per CDR3 protein. The sample holds approximately 180,000 distinct CDR3 sequences, 63% seen once. The chain links TRBV24-1 to TRBJ1-5; 7 bases match TRBD1. The TCR comes from a human donor with aplastic anemia. Sequences were obtained from sorted CD4+, CD8+, or CD8+CD57+ T cells (not recorded which) from PBMCs. The CDR3 loop is CATSEGGQGLGQSQHF. In DNA, the CDR3 is TGTGCCACCAGTGAAGGGGGCCAGGGGTTGGGGCAGTCCCAGCACTTT.